One sample yielded the 4 T cell receptor beta chains listed below, sequenced in a study of OX40 agonist ivuxolimab in advanced cancers. Assay used: immunoSEQ multiplex PCR; TCRdb lists only in-frame clones, some missing. The sample consists of tens of thousands of clones, 91% of them appearing once. This sample comprised CD4+ or CD8+ T cells sorted from blood, obtained in a trial of the OX40 agonist ivuxolimab. The receptor set was obtained from an adult with an advanced solid tumor such as melanoma, head and neck, liver or kidney cancer.

The chain links TRBV28 to TRBJ1-5; no clear D. This CDR3 region has 18 residues. Trimming took 3 bases from V and 5 from J, leaving 23 bases between them. CDR1 and CDR2 (germline): MDHEN, SYDVKM. CDR3 sequence (DNA): TGTGCCAGCAGTTTTAGTCAAGTCCGTGTGGGGAGACATCAGCCCCAGCATTTT. Translating it yields CASSFSQVRVGRHQPQHF.

This chain uses TRBV6-5 with TRBJ2-1; the D call may be TRBD1 or TRBD2 (5 bases each). This CDR3 spans 15 amino acids. Germline V CDR1 and CDR2: MNHEY, SVGAGI. V lost 0 bases and J 9 bases, leaving 15 bases between the germline ends. The DNA of the CDR3 is TGTGCCAGCAGTTACTCATTCGTCACTAGGGGTGAGCAGTTCTTC. Translating it yields CASSYSFVTRGEQFF.

The chain couples TRBV4-3 to TRBJ2-7, with D unclear. Trimming removed 5 bases from V and 0 bases from J, with 14 bases in between. Germline V gene lookup returns CDR1 LGHNA and CDR2 YSLEER. CDR3 size: 15 residues. The CDR3 region is CASSWTYSNSYEQYF. CDR3 coding DNA: TGCGCCAGCAGCTGGACCTATTCCAACTCCTACGAGCAGTACTTC.

In the case of this clone: This sample also contains other DNA sequences that code for the same CDR3. The chain has TRBV25-1 and TRBJ2-2; TRBD1 is a possible D gene (6 bases). V was shortened by 8 bases and J by 5 bases, with 15 bases between the two germline ends. There are 14 residues in the CDR3. Germline lookup yields CDR1 MGHDK and CDR2 SYGVNS. DNA of the CDR3: TGTGCCAGCTCCGACAGGTTGTCTACCGGGGAGCTGTTTTTT. Translating gives CASSDRLSTGELFF.